The 22 T cell receptor beta chains below come from one sample, sequenced in a study of T-cell memory formation after mild COVID-19. From the 5' RACE reads, TCRdb called clonotypes with MiXCR, one entry per CDR3 protein. The sample carries about 38,000 distinct CDR3 sequences, about an eighth recorded once. The source material was PBMCs or a T cell subset sorted from them (not recorded which). These TCRs come from a man between 18 and 35 years old who had mild COVID-19 (a few samples of this study predate the infection). Cell type and time point are not known.

This clonotype has ten or more counts. The chain joins TRBV5-6 to TRBJ2-5; 7 nucleotides agree with TRBD1. Trimming took 3 bases from V and 4 from J; bases not matched to a gene: 6. The CDR3 totals 14 residues. The germline V gene has CDR1 SGHDT and CDR2 YYEEEE. The CDR3 sequence: CASSWATGRETQYF. CDR3 nucleotides: TGTGCCAGCAGCTGGGCGACAGGGCGAGAGACCCAGTACTTC.

This clonotype was seen ten or more times. The chain carries TRBV30 and TRBJ1-2, with TRBD1 as a possible D gene (6 bases). This CDR3 has 13 amino acids. CDR1 is GTSNPN and CDR2 is SVGIG in the germline V gene (reference sequence). Trimming removed 6 bases from V and 1 base from J, with 12 bases in between. The CDR3 sequence is CACRQALNYGYTF. The CDR3 DNA follows: TGTGCCTGCAGACAGGCTCTTAACTATGGCTACACCTTC.

This clonotype was recorded at least ten times. This sequence joins TRBV5-5 and TRBJ1-3, with 7 bases that match TRBD1. Unmatched junction bases numbered 7, after V lost 3 bases and J lost 7 bases. CDR3 length: 14 residues. From germline, CDR1 is SGHKS and CDR2 YYEKEE (reference sequence). The DNA for the CDR3 is TGTGCCAGCAGCTCGACCAGGGGGGGTAACACCATATATTTT. Its translation: CASSSTRGGNTIYF.

This chain uses TRBV18 with TRBJ2-3; D is undetermined. Trimming stripped 2 bases from V and 3 bases from J, with 6 bases between. From germline, CDR1 is KGHSH and CDR2 LQKENI. There are 13 residues in the CDR3. In DNA, the CDR3 is TGTGCCAGCTCACCAGACGGAACAGATACGCAGTATTTT. It specifies CASSPDGTDTQYF.

This clonotype was seen repeatedly, ten times or more. The V gene is TRBV6-6, the J gene TRBJ2-1, with 8 positions matching TRBD2. Germline CDR1 reads MNHNY; CDR2 reads SVGAGI (reference sequence). The CDR3 length is 17 residues. Trimming removed 5 bases from V and 5 bases from J; junction bases left unmatched: 14. CDR3 DNA: TGTGCCAGCAGTCCCTTCGGGCGGGGGGCCCAAAACAATGAGCAGTTCTTC. Protein sequence: CASSPFGRGAQNNEQFF.

Comments on this clonotype: A much larger clone lies one base from this, so it may be a read error. This chain links TRBV7-2 with TRBJ1-1; unclear D gene. In germline, CDR1 is SGHTA, CDR2 FQGNSA. This CDR3 spans 14 amino acids. DNA for the CDR3: TGTGCCGGCAGCTTAGCCAACCCGGGCACTGAAGCTTTCTTT. Protein sequence: CAGSLANPGTEAFF.

At least ten counts were recorded for this clonotype. This could be a read error, since a much larger clone is one nucleotide away. J is TRBJ2-1 and V is TRBV4-2; 13 nucleotides agree with TRBD2. The V segment lost 2 bases and the J segment 6 bases; nucleotides outside the gene matches: 1. From germline, CDR1 is LGHNA and CDR2 YNFKEQ. The CDR3 length is 15 residues. The CDR3 spells CASSQTSGGANEQFF. The CDR3 DNA follows: TGTGCCAGCAGCCAAACTAGCGGGGGGGCCAATGAGCAGTTCTTC.

This clonotype has ten or more counts. CDR3 protein: CASSLFQGGTGELFF. The DNA of the CDR3 is TGTGCCAGCAGCTTATTCCAAGGGGGGACCGGGGAGCTGTTTTTT. The chain has TRBV7-2 and TRBJ2-2; the D call may be TRBD1 or TRBD2 (6 bases each). Trimming took 2 bases from V and 5 from J, leaving 12 bases between them. The CDR3 loop spans 15 amino acids. Per the germline V gene, CDR1 is SGHTA and CDR2 is FQGNSA.

The chain is built from TRBV19 and TRBJ2-3; 11 bases map to TRBD1. The trim removed 3 bases at V and 5 bases at J, leaving 7 bases unmatched. Looked up from germline, CDR1 is LNHDA and CDR2 is SQIVND (reference sequence). This CDR3 spans 16 amino acids. In DNA, the CDR3 is TGTGCCAGTAGTATCCCGGACAGGGGGCGCGGAGATACGCAGTATTTT. Translating gives CASSIPDRGRGDTQYF.

The table lists this clonotype with many counts. The chain uses TRBV9 and TRBJ1-2; D is undetermined. This CDR3 is built from 14 residues. The germline V gene encodes CDR1 SGDLS and CDR2 YYNGEE. V was cut by 6 bases and J by 3 bases, with 15 bases left in between. This CDR3 reads CASTMGLGYYGYTF. The CDR3 DNA reads TGTGCCAGCACCATGGGGTTAGGGTACTATGGCTACACCTTC. The full variable domain, with the rest looked up from reference TRBV9 and TRBJ1-2, is DSGVTQTPKHLITATGQRVTLRCSPRSGDLSVYWYQQSLDQGLQFLIQYYNGEERAKGNILERFSAQQFPDLHSELNLSSLELGDSALYFCASTMGLGYYGYTFGSGTRLTVV.

This clonotype was recorded many times. The chain has TRBV6-4 and TRBJ2-3; TRBD2 matches 10 bases. The ends lost 3 bases at V and 5 bases at J; junction bases unmatched: 5. Germline V gene data show CDR1 as MRHNA and CDR2 as SNTAGT. The CDR3 has 15 residues. CDR3 coding DNA: TGTGCCAGCAGTGAGCTAGCGGGGGAGATAGATACGCAGTATTTT. This translates into CASSELAGEIDTQYF.

This clonotype was observed many times. CDR3 sequence reads: CASSLEGQSADTQYF. The CDR3 DNA follows: TGCGCCAGCAGCTTGGAGGGGCAAAGCGCAGATACGCAGTATTTT. The chain uses TRBV5-1 and TRBJ2-3; tentatively, D is TRBD1 (5 bases). CDR1 is SGHRS, CDR2 YFSETQ, per germline. Trimming shortened V by 0 bases and J by 4 bases, and 12 bases separated the two germline ends. The CDR3 totals 15 residues.

The CDR3, as DNA: TGTGCCAGCTCACTGACTAGCGGGGGGTCGAGCTCCTACAATGAGCAGTTCTTC. Protein: CASSLTSGGSSSYNEQFF. This chain joins TRBV18 and TRBJ2-1; 13 nucleotides line up with TRBD2. CDR1 is KGHSH, CDR2 LQKENI, per germline. The V gene end was trimmed by 4 bases and the J gene end by 0 bases; junction bases not matched to a gene: 6. This CDR3 has 18 residues.

The chain has TRBV12-3 or TRBV12-4 and TRBJ2-1; 11 bases align to TRBD2. Trimming cost V 5 bases and J 8 bases; bases outside gene matches: 5. This CDR3 spans 14 amino acids. DNA for the CDR3: TGTGCCAGCAGTCCCACTAGCGGGGGCGATGAGCAGTTCTTC. Translating it yields CASSPTSGGDEQFF.

The sample holds many counts of this clonotype. This chain links TRBV18 with TRBJ1-1, with D tentatively TRBD1 (5 bases). V was pared by 4 bases and J by 3 bases, with 12 bases between. The germline V gene encodes CDR1 KGHSH and CDR2 LQKENI. The CDR3 contains 14 residues. In DNA, the CDR3 is TGTGCCAGCTCACTAGGGCCGGGGGACACTGAAGCTTTCTTT. It translates to CASSLGPGDTEAFF.

The chain employs TRBV4-2 and TRBJ1-1; 9 bases align to TRBD1. CDR3 length equals 15 residues. The germline V gene has CDR1 LGHNA and CDR2 YNFKEQ. Losses at the gene ends were 2 bases for V and 4 bases for J; bases not matched to a gene: 5. The CDR3 DNA reads as TGTGCCAGCAGCCAACCGGACAGGGGTTTCACTGAAGCTTTCTTT. It translates to CASSQPDRGFTEAFF.

The sample holds many counts of this clonotype. The chain uses TRBV6-5 and TRBJ1-2; no reliable D call. Trimming cost V 2 bases and J 8 bases, with 12 bases left between them. The CDR3 runs to 13 residues. CDR1 and CDR2 (germline): MNHEY, SVGAGI. For the CDR3, the DNA is TGTGCCAGCAGTTACAACCGGGAGGGCGGCTACACCTTC. Translated, it gives CASSYNREGGYTF.

In its sample, this clonotype is medium-sized. The chain uses TRBV5-1 and TRBJ1-1; 7 positions agree with TRBD1. The ends lost 3 bases at V and 0 bases at J; junction bases unmatched: 2. The CDR3 consists of 14 residues. The germline CDR1 and CDR2 sequences are SGHRS and YFSETQ. The CDR3 DNA follows: TGCGCCAGCAGCTCGGGACAGATGAACACTGAAGCTTTCTTT. It is translated as CASSSGQMNTEAFF. Full variable domain (rest looked up from reference TRBV5-1 and TRBJ1-1): KAGVTQTPRYLIKTRGQQVTLSCSPISGHRSVSWYQQTPGQGLQFLFEYFSETQRNKGNFPGRFSGRQFSNSRSEMNVSTLELGDSALYLCASSSGQMNTEAFFGQGTRLTVV.

This clonotype was detected many times. The chain joins TRBV7-3 to TRBJ2-2; no firm D call. The germline CDR1 and CDR2 sequences are SGHTA and FQGTGA. V was pared by 1 base and J by 4 bases, with 4 bases between. The CDR3 is 13 residues long. The CDR3 loop reads CASSLNPTGELFF. The CDR3 region has the DNA TGTGCCAGCAGCTTAAACCCCACCGGGGAGCTGTTTTTT.

This clonotype was recorded many times. The gene calls are TRBV4-3 and TRBJ1-1, with 9 nucleotides matching TRBD1. Trimming cost V 4 bases and J 6 bases; bases outside gene matches: 6. The CDR3 is made up of 14 amino acids. The germline gives CDR1 LGHNA, CDR2 YSLEER. The CDR3 sequence: CASSPDRGKPEAFF. CDR3 bases: TGCGCCAGCAGCCCGGACAGGGGAAAACCTGAAGCTTTCTTT.

This clonotype was recorded many times. The J gene is TRBJ2-3, the V gene TRBV5-1; the D call may be TRBD1 or TRBD2 (7 bases each). CDR3 length: 15 residues. Germline values: CDR1 SGHRS, CDR2 YFSETQ. Trimming left V 4 bases short and J 3 bases short, with 15 bases between. The CDR3 is CASSPAGGGTDTQYF. CDR3 DNA: TGCGCCAGCAGCCCCGCAGGGGGGGGTACAGATACGCAGTATTTT.

A few counts support this clonotype. The chain uses TRBV28 and TRBJ1-2, with 11 nucleotides matching TRBD1. The CDR3 runs to 13 residues. Germline loops: CDR1 MDHEN, CDR2 SYDVKM. The V and J ends lost 6 bases and 8 bases, in that order; junction bases with no gene match: 5. CDR3 DNA sequence: TGTGCCAGCAGGGACAGGGGGCGAGAGGGCTACACCTTC. The encoded protein is CASRDRGREGYTF.